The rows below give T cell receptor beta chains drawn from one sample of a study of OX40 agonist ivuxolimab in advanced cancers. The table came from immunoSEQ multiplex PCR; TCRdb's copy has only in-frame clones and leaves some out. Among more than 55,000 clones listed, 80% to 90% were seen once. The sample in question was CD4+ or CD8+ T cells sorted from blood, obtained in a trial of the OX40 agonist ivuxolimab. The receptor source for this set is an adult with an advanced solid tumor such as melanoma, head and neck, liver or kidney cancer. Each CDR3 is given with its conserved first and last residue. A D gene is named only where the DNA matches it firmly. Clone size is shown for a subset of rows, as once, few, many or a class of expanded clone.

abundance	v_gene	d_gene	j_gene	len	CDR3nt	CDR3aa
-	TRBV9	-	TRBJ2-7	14	TGTGCCAGCAGCGTAGCTGGCAGGGGGGCCGAGCAGTACTTC	CASSVAGRGAEQYF
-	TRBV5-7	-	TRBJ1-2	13	TGTGCCAGCAGCGTTCGGGTCAACTATGGCTACACCTTC	CASSVRVNYGYTF
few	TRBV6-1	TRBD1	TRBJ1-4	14	TGTGCCAGCAGTTCCGGGACAGGGGTGTTAAAACTGTTTTTT	CASSSGTGVLKLFF
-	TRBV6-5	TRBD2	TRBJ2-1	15	TGTGCCAGCAGTGCTCTAGCGGGGTACTACAATGAGCAGTTCTTC	CASSALAGYYNEQFF
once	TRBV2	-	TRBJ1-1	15	TGTGCCAGCAGTGAAAGTGTGCAGTACTACACTGAAGCTTTCTTT	CASSESVQYYTEAFF
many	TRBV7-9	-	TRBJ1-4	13	TGTGCCACAAACAGGGATATAAGTGAAAAACTGTTTTTT	CATNRDISEKLFF
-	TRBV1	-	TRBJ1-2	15	TGCACCAGCAGCCAAGATAGACTAGAAGACTATGACTACACCTTC	CTSSQDRLEDYDYTF
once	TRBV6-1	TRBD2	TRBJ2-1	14	TGTGCCAGCACTCCTAGCGGAAGATACAATGAGCAGTTCTTC	CASTPSGRYNEQFF
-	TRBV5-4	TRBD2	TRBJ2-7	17	TGTGCCAGCAGCAAAGCCGAGACGGGACTAGCGGGATTGAAGCAGTACTTC	CASSKAETGLAGLKQYF
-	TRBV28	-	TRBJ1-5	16	TGTGCCAGCAGTTTAGGGGGCTGGGGGGGCAATCAGCCCCAGCATTTT	CASSLGGWGGNQPQHF
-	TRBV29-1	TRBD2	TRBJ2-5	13	TGCAGCGTTGACCAGCGGGGGGGGGAGACCCAGTACTTC	CSVDQRGGETQYF
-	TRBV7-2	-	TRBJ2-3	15	TGTGCCAGCGCCAGGGCGCGGAGTAGGGCAGATACGCAGTATTTT	CASARARSRADTQYF
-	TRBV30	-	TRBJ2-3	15	TGTGCCTGGAGTGGACAAAGCCTACGCACAGATACGCAGTATTTT	CAWSGQSLRTDTQYF
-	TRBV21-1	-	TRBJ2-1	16	TGTGCCAGCAGCAAAGTTGAAAGCGGGAGTTCGGATGAGCAGTTCTTC	CASSKVESGSSDEQFF
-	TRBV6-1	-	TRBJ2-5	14	TGTGCCAGCAGTAAGGGACCAGACCAAGAGACCCAGTACTTC	CASSKGPDQETQYF
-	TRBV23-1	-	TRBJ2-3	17	TGCGCCAGCAGTCACCCGACTCGTAGCCATATCACAGATACGCAGTATTTT	CASSHPTRSHITDTQYF
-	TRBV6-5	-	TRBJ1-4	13	TGTGCCAGCAGGGATGGTTACAATGAAAAACTGTTTTTT	CASRDGYNEKLFF
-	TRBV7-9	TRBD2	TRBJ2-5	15	TGTGCCAGCAGCTTCGACAGGCTAGCGGGGGGGACCCAGTACTTC	CASSFDRLAGGTQYF
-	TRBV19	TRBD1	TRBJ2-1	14	TGTGCCAGTAGGCCGGGACAGGGGGCCAATGAGCAGTTCTTC	CASRPGQGANEQFF
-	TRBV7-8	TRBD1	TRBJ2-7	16	TGTGCCAGCAGCTTAGTATTTGAGACAGGGGCACCCGAGCAGTACTTC	CASSLVFETGAPEQYF
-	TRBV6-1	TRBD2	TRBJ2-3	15	TGTGCCAGCAGTGAAAATCCAGCGGGGGCAGATACGCAGTATTTT	CASSENPAGADTQYF
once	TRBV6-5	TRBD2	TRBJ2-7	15	TGTGCCAGCAGCCTACTAGCGGGAGGGAGGAACGAGCAGTACTTC	CASSLLAGGRNEQYF
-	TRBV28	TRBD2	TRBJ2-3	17	TGTGCCAGCAGTTCCCCGGGACTAGCGGGAGTATTAGATACGCAGTATTTT	CASSSPGLAGVLDTQYF
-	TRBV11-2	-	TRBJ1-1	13	TGTGCCAGCAGCTTAGCAATGAACACTGAAGCTTTCTTT	CASSLAMNTEAFF
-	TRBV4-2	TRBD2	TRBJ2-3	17	TGTGCCAGCAGCCAAGATTTGCTAGCGGAGAGCACAGATACGCAGTATTTT	CASSQDLLAESTDTQYF
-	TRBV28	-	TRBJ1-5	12	TGTGCCAGCAGTTCTTACCTTCAGCCCCAGCATTTT	CASSSYLQPQHF
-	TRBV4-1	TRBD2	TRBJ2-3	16	TGCGCCAGCAGCCCCGGACTAGCGGGGAGTCTGGATACGCAGTATTTT	CASSPGLAGSLDTQYF
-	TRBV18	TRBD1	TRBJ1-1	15	TGTGCCAGCTCCCTGCTCGGGACAGGGGGCACTGAAGCTTTCTTT	CASSLLGTGGTEAFF
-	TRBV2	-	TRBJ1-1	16	TGTGCCAGCAGTATGGGGGGTACGTCTGGCTTGACTGAAGCTTTCTTT	CASSMGGTSGLTEAFF
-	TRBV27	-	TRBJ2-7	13	TGTGCCAGCAGTTTGAAACCCTCCTACGAGCAGTACTTC	CASSLKPSYEQYF
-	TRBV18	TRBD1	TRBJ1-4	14	TGTGCCAGCTCACCCGGGACAGGGGTTGAAAAACTGTTTTTT	CASSPGTGVEKLFF
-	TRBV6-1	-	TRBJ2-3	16	TGTGCCAGCAGTGAATGGTTCGCGGGGAGCACAGATACGCAGTATTTT	CASSEWFAGSTDTQYF
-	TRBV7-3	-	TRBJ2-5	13	TGTGCCAGCAGCCGAAATCCCGCGGGTGAGCAGTACTTC	CASSRNPAGEQYF
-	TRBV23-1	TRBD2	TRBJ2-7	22	TGCGCCAGCAGTCAATCGGGTCCCGGGAACAAGCTAGCGGGAGGGCCAAGGGACGAGCAGTACTTC	CASSQSGPGNKLAGGPRDEQYF
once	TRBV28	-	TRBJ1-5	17	TGTGCCAGCAACCGACCAGCCCGGGACATTAGCAATCAGCCCCAGCATTTT	CASNRPARDISNQPQHF
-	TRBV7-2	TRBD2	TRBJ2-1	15	TGTGCCAGCAGCCTCCGGACCCAGACTAGCGGGACGGAAATCTTC	CASSLRTQTSGTEIF
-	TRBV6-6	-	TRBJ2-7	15	TGTGCCAGCAGCCCAGGGGGGGATAGCTCCTACGAGCAGTACTTC	CASSPGGDSSYEQYF
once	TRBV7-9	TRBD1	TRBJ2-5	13	TGTGCCAGCAGCCACGACAGGGCTGGGACCCAGTACTTC	CASSHDRAGTQYF
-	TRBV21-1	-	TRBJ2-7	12	TGTGCCAGCACCAATCTATCCTACGAGCAGTACTTC	CASTNLSYEQYF
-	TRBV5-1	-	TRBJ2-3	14	TGCGCCAGCAGCTCCCAGTGGAGCGCAGATACGCAGTATTTT	CASSSQWSADTQYF
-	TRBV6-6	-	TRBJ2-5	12	TGTGCCAGCAGTCTAGATCCTGAGACCCAGTACTTC	CASSLDPETQYF
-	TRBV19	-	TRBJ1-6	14	TGTGCCAGTAGTATGGGGCAGCTCCCACAGAACCTCCACTTT	CASSMGQLPQNLHF
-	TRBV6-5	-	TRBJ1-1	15	TGTGCCAGCAGTAGACAGGAGATAGGAAACACTGAAGCTTTCTTT	CASSRQEIGNTEAFF
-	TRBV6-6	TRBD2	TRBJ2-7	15	TGTGCCAGCAGTTACTCGCGGGGGATAACTCCCGAGCAGTACTTC	CASSYSRGITPEQYF
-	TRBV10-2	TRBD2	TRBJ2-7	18	TGCGCCAGCAGTGGATCCTGGACTAGCGGGAGTACAAGGTACGAGCAGTACTTC	CASSGSWTSGSTRYEQYF
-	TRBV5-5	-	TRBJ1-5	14	TGTGCCAGCAGCTTGGAGGATAGCAATCAGCCCCAGCATTTT	CASSLEDSNQPQHF
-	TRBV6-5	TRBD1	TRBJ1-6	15	TGTGCCAGCAGAACGGGACAGGGAGCCAATTCACCCCTCCACTTT	CASRTGQGANSPLHF
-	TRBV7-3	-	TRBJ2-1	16	TGTGCCAGCAGCTCACGGGGGCCGGGCTCCTACAATGAGCAGTTCTTC	CASSSRGPGSYNEQFF
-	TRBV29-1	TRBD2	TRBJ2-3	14	TGCAGCGTTGGCGGGAGTCCTGGCACAGATACGCAGTATTTT	CSVGGSPGTDTQYF
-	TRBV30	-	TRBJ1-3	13	TGTGCCTGGAGTCCAGGGCCAGGAAACACCATATATTTT	CAWSPGPGNTIYF
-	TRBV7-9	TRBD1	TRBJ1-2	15	TGTGCCAGCAGCTTAGGCACGACAGGGGAACGTGGCTACACCTTC	CASSLGTTGERGYTF
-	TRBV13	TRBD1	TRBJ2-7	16	TGTGCCAGCAGCCCAAACCCCGGGACAGGAGCTTACGAGCAGTACTTC	CASSPNPGTGAYEQYF
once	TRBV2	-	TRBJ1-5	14	TGTGCCAGCAGTACACACGGGGGCAATCAGCCCCAGCATTTT	CASSTHGGNQPQHF
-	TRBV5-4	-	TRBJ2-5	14	TGTGCCAGCAGCGGGAGGACAGACCAAGAGACCCAGTACTTC	CASSGRTDQETQYF